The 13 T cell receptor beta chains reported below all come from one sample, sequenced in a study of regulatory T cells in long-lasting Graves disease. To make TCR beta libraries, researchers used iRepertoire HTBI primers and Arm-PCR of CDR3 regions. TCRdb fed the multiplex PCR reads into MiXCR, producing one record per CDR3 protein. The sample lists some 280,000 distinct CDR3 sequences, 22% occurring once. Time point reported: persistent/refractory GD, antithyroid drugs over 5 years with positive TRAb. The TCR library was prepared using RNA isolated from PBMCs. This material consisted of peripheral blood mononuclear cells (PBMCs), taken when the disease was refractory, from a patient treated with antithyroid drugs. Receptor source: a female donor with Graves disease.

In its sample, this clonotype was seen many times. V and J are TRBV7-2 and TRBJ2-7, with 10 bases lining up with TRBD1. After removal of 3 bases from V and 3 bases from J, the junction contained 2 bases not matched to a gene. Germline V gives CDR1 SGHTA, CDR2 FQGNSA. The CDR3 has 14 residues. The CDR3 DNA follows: TGTGCCAGCAGCTTCGGGACAGGGGACTACGAGCAGTACTTC. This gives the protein CASSFGTGDYEQYF.

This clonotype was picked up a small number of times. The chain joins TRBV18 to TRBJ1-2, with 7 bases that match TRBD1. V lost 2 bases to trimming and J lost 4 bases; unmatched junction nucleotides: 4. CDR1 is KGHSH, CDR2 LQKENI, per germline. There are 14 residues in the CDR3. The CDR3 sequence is CASSPGQDRYGYTF. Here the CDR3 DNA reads TGTGCCAGCTCACCAGGACAGGACCGCTATGGCTACACCTTC.

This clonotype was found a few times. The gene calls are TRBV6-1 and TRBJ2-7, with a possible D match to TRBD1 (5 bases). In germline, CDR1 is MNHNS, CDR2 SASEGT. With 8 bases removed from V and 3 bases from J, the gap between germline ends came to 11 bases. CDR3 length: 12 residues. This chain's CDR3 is CASGQGFYEQYF. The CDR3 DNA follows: TGTGCCAGCGGACAAGGGTTCTACGAGCAGTACTTC.

In DNA form, the CDR3 reads TGCGCCAGCTTCCCTCGGCCGGGGGGGACGTACGAGCAGTACTTC. Translated: CASFPRPGGTYEQYF. The chain has TRBV5-1 and TRBJ2-7; 8 nucleotides line up with TRBD2. The CDR3 extends over 15 amino acids. Germline assignment: CDR1 SGHRS and CDR2 YFSETQ. The V segment lost 7 bases and the J segment 4 bases; nucleotides outside the gene matches: 13.

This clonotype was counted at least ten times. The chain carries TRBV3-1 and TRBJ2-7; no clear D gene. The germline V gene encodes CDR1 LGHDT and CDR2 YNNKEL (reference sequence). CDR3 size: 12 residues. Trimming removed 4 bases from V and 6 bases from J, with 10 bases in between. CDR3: CASSRQLGEQYF. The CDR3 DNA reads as TGTGCCAGCAGCCGTCAGCTAGGCGAGCAGTACTTC.

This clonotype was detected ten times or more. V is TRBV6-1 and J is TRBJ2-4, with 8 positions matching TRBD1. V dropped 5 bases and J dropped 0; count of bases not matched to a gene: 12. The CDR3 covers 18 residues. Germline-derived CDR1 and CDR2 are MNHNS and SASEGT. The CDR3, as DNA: TGTGCCAGCAGTAAGGGACAGGAGACCTTCTTAGCCAAAAACATTCAGTACTTC. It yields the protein CASSKGQETFLAKNIQYF.

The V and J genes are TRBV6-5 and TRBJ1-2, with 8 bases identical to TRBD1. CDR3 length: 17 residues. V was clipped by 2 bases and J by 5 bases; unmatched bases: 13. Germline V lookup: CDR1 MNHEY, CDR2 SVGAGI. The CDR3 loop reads CASSYRSRGPEDYGYTF. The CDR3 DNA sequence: TGTGCCAGCAGTTACCGGAGCAGGGGGCCGGAGGATTATGGCTACACCTTC.

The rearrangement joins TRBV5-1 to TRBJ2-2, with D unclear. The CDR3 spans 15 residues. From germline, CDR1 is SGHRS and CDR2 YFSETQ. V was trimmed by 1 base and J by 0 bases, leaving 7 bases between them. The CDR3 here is CASSLHATNTGELFF. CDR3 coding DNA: TGCGCCAGCAGCTTGCACGCTACGAACACCGGGGAGCTGTTTTTT.

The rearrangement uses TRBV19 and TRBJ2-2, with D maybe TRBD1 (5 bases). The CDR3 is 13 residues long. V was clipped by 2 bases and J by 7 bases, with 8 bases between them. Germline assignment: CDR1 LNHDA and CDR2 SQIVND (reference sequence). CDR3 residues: CASSIQGIGELFF. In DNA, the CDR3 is TGTGCCAGTAGTATACAGGGCATCGGGGAGCTGTTTTTT.

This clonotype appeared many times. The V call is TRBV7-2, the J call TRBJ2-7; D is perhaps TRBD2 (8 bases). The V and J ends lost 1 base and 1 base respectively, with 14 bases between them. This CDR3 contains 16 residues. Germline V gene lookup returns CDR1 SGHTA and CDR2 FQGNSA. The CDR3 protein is CASSLEGASGSYEQYF. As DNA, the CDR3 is TGTGCCAGCAGCTTAGAGGGGGCTAGCGGGTCCTACGAGCAGTACTTC.

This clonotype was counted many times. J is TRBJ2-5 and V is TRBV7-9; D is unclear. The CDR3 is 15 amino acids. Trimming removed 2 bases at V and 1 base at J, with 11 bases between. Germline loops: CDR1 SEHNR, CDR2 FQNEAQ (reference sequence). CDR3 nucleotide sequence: TGTGCCAGCAGCTTAATTAACAGATTCCAAGAGACCCAGTACTTC. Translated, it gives CASSLINRFQETQYF.

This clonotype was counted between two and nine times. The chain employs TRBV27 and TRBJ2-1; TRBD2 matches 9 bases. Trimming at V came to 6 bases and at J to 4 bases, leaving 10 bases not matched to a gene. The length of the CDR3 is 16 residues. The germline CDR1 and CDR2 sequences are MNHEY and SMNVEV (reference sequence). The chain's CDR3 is CASSRRGLASYNEQFF. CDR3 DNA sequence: TGTGCCAGCAGCCGCCGGGGACTAGCATCTTACAATGAGCAGTTCTTC.

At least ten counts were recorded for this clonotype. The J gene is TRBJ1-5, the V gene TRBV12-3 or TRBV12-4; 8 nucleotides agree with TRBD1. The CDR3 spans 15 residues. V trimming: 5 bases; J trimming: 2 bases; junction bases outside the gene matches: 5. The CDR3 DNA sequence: TGTGCCAGCAGTGCGGTGGGACAGGGCAATCAGCCCCAGCATTTT. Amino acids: CASSAVGQGNQPQHF.